The 22 T cell receptor beta chains below come from one sample, sequenced in a study of T cells in Graves' hyperthyroidism and ophthalmopathy. Regions amplified from RNA transcripts were the TCR beta CDR3 regions. HTBI primers were the set used in a first-round RT-PCR of the TCR CDR3. Each CDR3 protein gets one entry after TCRdb re-called the multiplex PCR reads with MiXCR. This table holds 300,000 to 450,000 distinct CDR3 sequences, about 14% found once. The source material was blood. The receptors come from a man aged 25 to 40 with Graves' hyperthyroidism that later progressed to Graves' ophthalmopathy.

The chain couples TRBV2 to TRBJ1-2; D perhaps matches TRBD1 (6 bases). The CDR3 sequence is 13 residues long. Looked up from germline, CDR1 is SNHLY and CDR2 is FYNNEI. V was shortened by 9 bases and J by 8 bases, with 19 bases between the two germline ends. CDR3 bases: TGTGCCAGAGTCTCTCTGGGACATTCCGGCTACACCTTC. This encodes CARVSLGHSGYTF. Using reference TRBV2 and TRBJ1-2 for the parts outside the CDR3, the full variable domain is EPEVTQTPSHQVTQMGQEVILRCVPISNHLYFYWYRQILGQKVEFLVSFYNNEISEKSEIFDDQFSVERPDGSNFTLKIRSTKLEDSAMYFCARVSLGHSGYTFGSGTRLTVV.

This clonotype was seen only a few times. The V and J genes are TRBV20-1 and TRBJ2-3; no reliable D call. There are 11 residues in the CDR3. With 4 bases removed from V and 7 bases from J, the gap between germline ends came to 9 bases. Germline V lookup: CDR1 DFQATT, CDR2 SNEGSKA (reference sequence). CDR3: CSANPRYTQYF. As DNA, the CDR3 is TGCAGTGCTAACCCTCGGTATACGCAGTATTTT.

There are many counts of this clonotype. This chain joins TRBV20-1 and TRBJ1-5; D is uncertain. The V and J ends lost 3 bases and 4 bases respectively, with 13 bases between them. The CDR3 extends over 14 amino acids. CDR1 is DFQATT and CDR2 is SNEGSKA in the germline V gene (reference sequence). The DNA of the CDR3 is TGCAGTGCTAGCGTGAGGGAGTTGAATCAGCCCCAGCATTTT. This codes for CSASVRELNQPQHF.

There are a few counts of this clonotype. CDR3 bases: TGTGCCAGCCGAGGGACTAGCGGGGGGGCCTACAATGAGCAGTTCTTC. It specifies CASRGTSGGAYNEQFF. This rearrangement joins TRBV5-5 to TRBJ2-1; TRBD2 matches at 16 bases. The germline V gene encodes CDR1 SGHKS and CDR2 YYEKEE (reference sequence). The CDR3 consists of 16 residues. After removal of 7 bases from V and 2 bases from J, the junction contained 3 bases not matched to a gene.

The V call is TRBV5-1, the J call TRBJ2-5, with a possible D match to TRBD2 (6 bases). The CDR3 is made up of 14 amino acids. Germline V gene data show CDR1 as SGHRS and CDR2 as YFSETQ. The germline V and J ends were trimmed by 2 bases and 5 bases, with 13 bases remaining between them. The CDR3 region is CASSFGGYGETQYF. DNA of the CDR3: TGCGCCAGCAGCTTCGGAGGGTATGGGGAGACCCAGTACTTC.

The chain couples TRBV19 to TRBJ2-7; the D gene is possibly TRBD2 (5 bases). Germline CDR1 LNHDA, CDR2 SQIVND (reference sequence). V was cut by 3 bases and J by 4 bases, with 16 bases left in between. The CDR3 is made up of 15 amino acids. The CDR3 coding sequence is TGTGCCAGTAGTATGCAGGCCCGGGGAAGGTACGAGCAGTACTTC. Protein: CASSMQARGRYEQYF.

This clonotype was detected ten times or more. The V and J genes are TRBV7-6 and TRBJ1-1; TRBD1 aligns across 8 bases. V lost 7 bases and J lost 4; bases outside the gene matches: 11. This CDR3 contains 15 residues. Germline-derived CDR1 and CDR2 are SGHVS and FNYEAQ. This chain's CDR3 is CASTPTGVFGTEAFF. The CDR3 DNA is TGTGCCAGCACCCCGACAGGGGTCTTCGGCACTGAAGCTTTCTTT. Using reference TRBV7-6 and TRBJ1-1 for the parts outside the CDR3, the full variable domain is GAGVSQSPRYKVTKRGQDVALRCDPISGHVSLYWYRQALGQGPEFLTYFNYEAQQDKSGLPNDRFSAERPEGSISTLTIQRTEQRDSAMYRCASTPTGVFGTEAFFGQGTRLTVV.

This clonotype was counted ten times or more. The chain couples TRBV12-3 or TRBV12-4 to TRBJ1-5; D is possibly TRBD1 (5 bases). CDR3 length: 15 residues. The germline V and J ends were trimmed by 3 bases and 4 bases, with 13 bases remaining between them. CDR3 residues: CASSLPGILNQPQHF. CDR3 DNA sequence: TGTGCCAGCAGTTTGCCAGGGATATTGAATCAGCCCCAGCATTTT.

This clonotype showed up just a few times. V and J are TRBV19 and TRBJ2-3; D is unclear. This CDR3 contains 16 residues. V was cut by 5 bases and J by 2 bases, with 17 bases left in between. Germline V CDR1 and CDR2: LNHDA, SQIVND (reference sequence). DNA for the CDR3: TGTGCCAGTAGTCTTATGGCTACCCTAAACACAGATACGCAGTATTTT. It encodes CASSLMATLNTDTQYF.

This clonotype occurred many times. The rearrangement links TRBV9 to TRBJ1-6, with D possibly matching TRBD1 (5 bases). V lost 5 bases and J 8 bases, leaving 14 bases between the germline ends. Germline CDR1 reads SGDLS; CDR2 reads YYNGEE. The length of the CDR3 is 14 residues. The CDR3 nucleotides read TGTGCCAGCAGTGACGGGACCAGGGATTCACCCCTCCACTTT. It is translated as CASSDGTRDSPLHF.

The V call is TRBV30, the J call TRBJ2-7; 7 bases agree with TRBD2. The CDR3 has 12 amino acids. The germline CDR1 and CDR2 sequences are GTSNPN and SVGIG (reference sequence). Losses at the gene ends were 5 bases for V and 5 bases for J; bases not matched to a gene: 6. CDR3 sequence: CAWGRGVDEQYF. In DNA form, the CDR3 reads TGTGCCTGGGGTCGGGGGGTTGACGAGCAGTACTTC.

This clonotype was detected only a few times. J is TRBJ1-4 and V is TRBV4-1; D is unresolved. CDR1 and CDR2 from the germline V gene are MGHRA and YSYEKL. The CDR3 has 17 amino acids. Trimming stripped 0 bases from V and 7 bases from J, with 18 bases between. Written as DNA, the CDR3 is TGCGCCAGCAGCCAAGAGTCGATCGGGGTGGGTAGTGAAAAACTGTTTTTT. It specifies CASSQESIGVGSEKLFF.

This clonotype was seen a few times. The chain links TRBV4-1 to TRBJ2-1; 13 bases are a match to TRBD2. V shed 4 bases, J shed 6 bases, and the junction held 6 bases outside the gene matches. The CDR3 loop spans 16 amino acids. Germline values: CDR1 MGHRA, CDR2 YSYEKL. The CDR3 coding sequence is TGCGCCAGCAGCCTAACTAGCGGGGGGGCGGGCAATGAGCAGTTCTTC. Translation gives CASSLTSGGAGNEQFF.

This clonotype was recorded at least ten times. J is TRBJ1-1 and V is TRBV20-1; D unclear. CDR3 size: 13 residues. V was clipped by 3 bases and J by 0 bases, with 8 bases between them. CDR1 is DFQATT and CDR2 is SNEGSKA in the germline V gene (reference sequence). The CDR3 DNA follows: TGCAGTGCTAGTGTCAGATTGAACACTGAAGCTTTCTTT. This gives the protein CSASVRLNTEAFF.

This clonotype was counted a few times. The rearrangement uses TRBV6-1 and TRBJ2-7; 11 bases match TRBD1. This CDR3 is built from 14 residues. Germline CDR1 is MNHNS and CDR2 is SASEGT. Trimming at V came to 5 bases and at J to 5 bases, leaving 5 bases not matched to a gene. In DNA form, the CDR3 reads TGTGCCAGCAGTACCCGGACAGGGGGCCACGAGCAGTACTTC. Translated: CASSTRTGGHEQYF.

This clonotype was seen repeatedly, ten times or more. The J gene is TRBJ1-3, the V gene TRBV28; a possible D gene is TRBD1 (6 bases). The V gene's germline CDR1 is MDHEN and CDR2 SYDVKM. The CDR3 extends over 18 amino acids. V was cut by 5 bases and J by 0 bases, with 20 bases left in between. The CDR3: CASSPWTEKTRSGNTIYF. CDR3 sequence (DNA): TGTGCCAGCAGTCCCTGGACAGAGAAGACACGCTCTGGAAACACCATATATTTT.

The table lists this clonotype with many counts. V usage is TRBV27 and J usage is TRBJ2-1, with 9 bases fitting TRBD2. Germline V lookup: CDR1 MNHEY, CDR2 SMNVEV (reference sequence). J lost 5 bases, V lost 4 bases, and 6 bases had no gene match. The CDR3 runs to 15 residues. DNA of the CDR3: TGTGCCAGCAGTTGGGGGCTAGCGGGAAACAATGAGCAGTTCTTC. Translating it yields CASSWGLAGNNEQFF.

At least ten counts were recorded for this clonotype. This sequence joins TRBV12-3 or TRBV12-4 and TRBJ2-3, with TRBD2 matching over 9 bases. This CDR3 spans 15 amino acids. With V trimmed by 3 bases and J by 1 base, 2 bases remained unmatched. CDR3 protein: CASSFPSGGTDTQYF. For the CDR3, the DNA is TGTGCCAGCAGTTTCCCTAGCGGGGGCACAGATACGCAGTATTTT.

Ten or more counts support this clonotype. This chain uses TRBV6-5 with TRBJ2-5; weak D call: TRBD2 (6 bases). This CDR3 is 15 amino acids long. Trimming pared 3 bases from V and 4 bases from J, leaving 15 bases between. Germline V gives CDR1 MNHEY, CDR2 SVGAGI. The CDR3 protein is CASSYSGIGRETQYF. In DNA form, the CDR3 reads TGTGCCAGCAGTTATTCGGGTATCGGGAGAGAGACCCAGTACTTC.

J is TRBJ2-5 and V is TRBV14; D not certain. CDR1 is SGHDN, CDR2 FVKESK, per germline. Trimming pared 0 bases from V and 13 bases from J, leaving 12 bases between. The CDR3 extends over 12 amino acids. As DNA, the CDR3 is TGTGCCAGCAGCCAAGAAGACCTCCTCCCGTACTTC. It encodes CASSQEDLLPYF.

This clonotype was found a few times. The chain has TRBV7-3 and TRBJ2-6; no clear D. V was cut by 5 bases and J by 12 bases, with 17 bases left in between. CDR1 is SGHTA and CDR2 is FQGTGA in the germline V gene. The CDR3 contains 14 residues. The CDR3 protein is CASSPSKGFSVLTF. In nucleotides, the CDR3 is TGTGCCAGCAGCCCCAGCAAAGGATTCAGCGTCCTGACTTTC.

This clonotype was seen more than once but under ten times. The chain links TRBV27 to TRBJ1-1; D perhaps matches TRBD1 (6 bases). The CDR3 is 15 amino acids. The V and J ends lost 2 bases and 4 bases respectively, with 14 bases between them. Germline assignment: CDR1 MNHEY and CDR2 SMNVEV (reference sequence). The CDR3 is CASSLGTGAGTEAFF. The CDR3 DNA sequence: TGTGCCAGCAGTTTAGGGACGGGGGCGGGCACTGAAGCTTTCTTT.